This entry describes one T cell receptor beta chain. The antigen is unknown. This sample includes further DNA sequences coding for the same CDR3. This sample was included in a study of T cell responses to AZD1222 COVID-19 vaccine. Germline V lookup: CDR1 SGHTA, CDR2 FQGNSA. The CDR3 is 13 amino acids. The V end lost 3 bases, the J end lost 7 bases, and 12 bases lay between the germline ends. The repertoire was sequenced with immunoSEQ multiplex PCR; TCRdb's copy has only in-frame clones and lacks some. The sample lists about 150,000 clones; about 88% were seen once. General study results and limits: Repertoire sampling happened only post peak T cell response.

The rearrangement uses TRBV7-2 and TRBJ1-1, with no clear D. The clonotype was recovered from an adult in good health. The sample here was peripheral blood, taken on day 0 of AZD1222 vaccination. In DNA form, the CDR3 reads TGTGCCAGCAGCTTCGGTGGATGGGGTGAAGCTTTCTTT. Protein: CASSFGGWGEAFF.